The T cell receptor (beta chain) described here comes from a study of early T cells in non-severe SARS-CoV-2 infection. This clonotype came up many times. Its antigen is not identified. cDNA molecules, individually, were tagged with unique molecular identifiers. TCRdb re-analysed the 5' RACE reads in MiXCR, keeping a single row per CDR3 protein. This sample has 45,000 to 50,000 distinct CDR3 sequences, with 5.6% found just once. Broader study findings: VDJdb-based annotation leaned toward anti-spike CD8 responses and missed private and CD4 specificities.

This sequence originates from an adult who was a healthcare worker with PCR-confirmed SARS-CoV-2 infection or an uninfected control (not recorded which). The source material was whole blood.

The CDR3 DNA sequence: TGTGCCAGCAGTCTATACGGCGACGGAAAAACTGAAGCTTTCTTT. Its protein is CASSLYGDGKTEAFF. The gene calls are TRBV28 and TRBJ1-1; D ambiguous. V dropped 5 bases and J dropped 5 bases, with 18 bases sitting between them. The CDR3 has 15 amino acids. From germline, CDR1 is MDHEN and CDR2 SYDVKM.